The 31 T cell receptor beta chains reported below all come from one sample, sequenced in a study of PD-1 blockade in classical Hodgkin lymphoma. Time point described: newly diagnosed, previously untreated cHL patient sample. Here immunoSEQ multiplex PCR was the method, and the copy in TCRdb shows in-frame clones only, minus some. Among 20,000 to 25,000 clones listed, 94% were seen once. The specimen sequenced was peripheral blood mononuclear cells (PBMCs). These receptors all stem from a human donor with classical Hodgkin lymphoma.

The CDR3 coding sequence is TGTGCCAGCAGCCCTGATGTTTGGGGGTATGGCTACACCTTC. This gives the protein CASSPDVWGYGYTF. The rearrangement joins TRBV6-5 to TRBJ1-2, with a tentative D call TRBD1 (5 bases). Trimming pared 6 bases from V and 5 bases from J, leaving 16 bases between. This CDR3 contains 14 residues. Per germline, CDR1 MNHEY and CDR2 SVGAGI.

CDR3 coding DNA: TGTGCCAGCAGTTCCCTCCCTGGGGCCAACGTCCTGACTTTC. It specifies CASSSLPGANVLTF. The rearrangement joins TRBV28 to TRBJ2-6, with D unclear. The CDR3 contains 14 residues. Germline V gene sequence: CDR1 MDHEN, CDR2 SYDVKM. V was pared by 4 bases and J by 2 bases, with 6 bases between.

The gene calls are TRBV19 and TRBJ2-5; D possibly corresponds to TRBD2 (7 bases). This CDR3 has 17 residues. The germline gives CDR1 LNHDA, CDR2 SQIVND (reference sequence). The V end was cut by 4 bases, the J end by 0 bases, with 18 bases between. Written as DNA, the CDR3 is TGTGCCAGTAGTACCCAAGGGGGGGCGCGGTACCAAGAGACCCAGTACTTC. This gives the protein CASSTQGGARYQETQYF.

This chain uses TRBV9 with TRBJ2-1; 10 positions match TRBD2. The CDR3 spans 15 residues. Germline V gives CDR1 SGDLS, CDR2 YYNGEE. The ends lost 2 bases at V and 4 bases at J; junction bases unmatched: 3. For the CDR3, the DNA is TGTGCCAGCAGCGTTCTAGCGGGGGATTACAATGAGCAGTTCTTC. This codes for CASSVLAGDYNEQFF.

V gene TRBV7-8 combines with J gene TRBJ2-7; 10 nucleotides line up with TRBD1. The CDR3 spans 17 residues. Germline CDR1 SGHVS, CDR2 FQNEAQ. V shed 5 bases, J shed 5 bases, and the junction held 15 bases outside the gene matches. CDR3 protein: CASSPLLRDRGINEQYF. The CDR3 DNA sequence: TGTGCCAGCAGCCCGCTCCTCCGGGACAGGGGAATCAACGAGCAGTACTTC.

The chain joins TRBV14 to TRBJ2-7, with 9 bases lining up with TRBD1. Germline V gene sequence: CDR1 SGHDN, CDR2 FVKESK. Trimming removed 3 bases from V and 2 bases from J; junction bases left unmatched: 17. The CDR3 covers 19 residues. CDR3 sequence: CASSHTPPGTGIIAYEQYF. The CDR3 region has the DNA TGTGCCAGCAGCCACACGCCTCCCGGGACAGGGATCATAGCCTACGAGCAGTACTTC.

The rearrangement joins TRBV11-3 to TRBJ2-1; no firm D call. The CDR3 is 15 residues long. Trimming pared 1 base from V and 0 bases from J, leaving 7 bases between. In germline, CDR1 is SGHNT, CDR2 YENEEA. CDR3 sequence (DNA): TGTGCCAGCAGCTTAGCCGGAAGCTCCTACAATGAGCAGTTCTTC. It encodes CASSLAGSSYNEQFF.

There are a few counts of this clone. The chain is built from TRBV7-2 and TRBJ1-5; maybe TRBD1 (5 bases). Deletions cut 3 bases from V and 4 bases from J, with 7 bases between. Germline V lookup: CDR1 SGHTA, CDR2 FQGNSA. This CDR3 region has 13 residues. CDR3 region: CASSLGDNQPQHF. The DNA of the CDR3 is TGTGCCAGCAGCTTGGGGGATAATCAGCCCCAGCATTTT.

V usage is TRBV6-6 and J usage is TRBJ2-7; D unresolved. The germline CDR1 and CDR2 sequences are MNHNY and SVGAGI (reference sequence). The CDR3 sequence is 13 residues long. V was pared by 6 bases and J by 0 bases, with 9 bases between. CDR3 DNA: TGTGCCAGCAGACCAGTCTCCTCCTACGAGCAGTACTTC. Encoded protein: CASRPVSSYEQYF.

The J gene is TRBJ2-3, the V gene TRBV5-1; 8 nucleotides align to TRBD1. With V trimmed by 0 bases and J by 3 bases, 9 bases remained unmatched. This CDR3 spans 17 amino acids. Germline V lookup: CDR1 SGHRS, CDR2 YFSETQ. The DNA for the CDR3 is TGCGCCAGCAGCTTGGGAGCAGGGGGCGATTATACAGATACGCAGTATTTT. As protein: CASSLGAGGDYTDTQYF.

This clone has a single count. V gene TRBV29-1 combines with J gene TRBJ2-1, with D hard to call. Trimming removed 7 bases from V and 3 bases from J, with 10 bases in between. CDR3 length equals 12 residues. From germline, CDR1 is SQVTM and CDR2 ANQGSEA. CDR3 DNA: TGCAGCGGTAGACGCGGCTACAATGAGCAGTTCTTC. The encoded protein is CSGRRGYNEQFF.

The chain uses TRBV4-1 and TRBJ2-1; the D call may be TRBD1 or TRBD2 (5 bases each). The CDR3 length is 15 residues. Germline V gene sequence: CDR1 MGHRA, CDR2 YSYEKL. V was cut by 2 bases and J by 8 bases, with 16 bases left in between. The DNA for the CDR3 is TGCGCCAGCAGCCAATGGGCAGGGAGAGGGGATGAGCAGTTCTTC. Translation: CASSQWAGRGDEQFF.

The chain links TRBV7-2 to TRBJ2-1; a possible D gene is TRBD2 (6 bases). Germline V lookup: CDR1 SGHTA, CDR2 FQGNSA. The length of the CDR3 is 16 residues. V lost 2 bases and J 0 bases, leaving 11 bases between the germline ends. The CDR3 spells CASSLRLASSYNEQFF. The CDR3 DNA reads TGTGCCAGCAGCTTAAGGCTAGCGAGCTCCTACAATGAGCAGTTCTTC.

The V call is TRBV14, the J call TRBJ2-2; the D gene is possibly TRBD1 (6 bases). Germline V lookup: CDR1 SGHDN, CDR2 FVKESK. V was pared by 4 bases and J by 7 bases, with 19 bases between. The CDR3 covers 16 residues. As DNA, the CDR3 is TGTGCCAGCAGCCCAGGACGGACAGATTTCAGCGGGGAGCTGTTTTTT. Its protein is CASSPGRTDFSGELFF.

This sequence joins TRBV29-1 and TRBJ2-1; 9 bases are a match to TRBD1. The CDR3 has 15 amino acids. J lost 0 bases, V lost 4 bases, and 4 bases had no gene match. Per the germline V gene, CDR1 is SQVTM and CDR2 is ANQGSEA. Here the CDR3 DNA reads TGCAGCGTTGCCACAGGGGGCTTCTCCTACAATGAGCAGTTCTTC. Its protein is CSVATGGFSYNEQFF.

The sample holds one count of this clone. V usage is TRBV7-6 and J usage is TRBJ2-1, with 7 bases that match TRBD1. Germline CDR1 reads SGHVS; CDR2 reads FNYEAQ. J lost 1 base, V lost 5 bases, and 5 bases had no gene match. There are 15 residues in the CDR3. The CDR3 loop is CASSLRQGSYNEQFF. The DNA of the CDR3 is TGTGCCAGCAGCCTCCGACAGGGTTCCTACAATGAGCAGTTCTTC.

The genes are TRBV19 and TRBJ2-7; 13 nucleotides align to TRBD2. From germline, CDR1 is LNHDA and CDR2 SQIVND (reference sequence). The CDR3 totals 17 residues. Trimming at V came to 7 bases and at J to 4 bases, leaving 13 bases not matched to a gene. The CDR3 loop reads CASTKLAGGPERYEQYF. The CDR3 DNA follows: TGTGCCAGTACCAAACTAGCGGGAGGGCCTGAGAGGTACGAGCAGTACTTC.

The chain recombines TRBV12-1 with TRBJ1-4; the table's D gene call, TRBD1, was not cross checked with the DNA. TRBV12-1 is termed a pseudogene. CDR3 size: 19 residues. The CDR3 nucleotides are TGTGCCAGCAGCCCGGGGACAGGGGGCGCCGCTGGTTCTAATGAAAAACTGTTTTTT. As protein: CASSPGTGGAAGSNEKLFF.

The chain's CDR3 is CASRSRNEKLFF. The CDR3 bases are TGTGCCAGCAGGAGCCGAAATGAAAAACTGTTTTTT. The rearrangement uses TRBV27 and TRBJ1-4; no definite D call. Germline values: CDR1 MNHEY, CDR2 SMNVEV (reference sequence). The CDR3 is made up of 12 amino acids. The ends were cut back, 6 bases at V and 5 bases at J, with 7 bases in the middle.

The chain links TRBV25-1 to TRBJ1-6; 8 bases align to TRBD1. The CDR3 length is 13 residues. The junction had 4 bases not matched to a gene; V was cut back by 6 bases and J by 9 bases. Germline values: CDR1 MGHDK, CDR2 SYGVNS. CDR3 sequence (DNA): TGTGCCAGCAGGGACAGGGTCTCTTCACCCCTCCACTTT. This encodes CASRDRVSSPLHF.

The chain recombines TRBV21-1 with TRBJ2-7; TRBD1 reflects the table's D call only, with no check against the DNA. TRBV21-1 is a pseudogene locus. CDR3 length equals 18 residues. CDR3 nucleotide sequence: TGTGCCAGCAGCACAACAGGGATCGAAAACGGAACTACCTACGAGCAGTACTTC. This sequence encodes CASSTTGIENGTTYEQYF.

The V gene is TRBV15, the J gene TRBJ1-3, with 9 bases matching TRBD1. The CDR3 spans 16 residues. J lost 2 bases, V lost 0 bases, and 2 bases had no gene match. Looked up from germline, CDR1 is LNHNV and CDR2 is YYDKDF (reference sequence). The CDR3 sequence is CATSRERTGAGNTIYF. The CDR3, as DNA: TGTGCCACCAGCAGAGAGAGGACAGGGGCTGGAAACACCATATATTTT.

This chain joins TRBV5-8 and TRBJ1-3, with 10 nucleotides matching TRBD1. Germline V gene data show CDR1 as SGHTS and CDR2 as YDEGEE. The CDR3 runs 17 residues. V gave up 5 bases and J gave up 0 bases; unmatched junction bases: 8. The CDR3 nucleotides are TGTGCCAGCAGGACACCGGGACAGGGGAGCTCTGGAAACACCATATATTTT. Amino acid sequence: CASRTPGQGSSGNTIYF.

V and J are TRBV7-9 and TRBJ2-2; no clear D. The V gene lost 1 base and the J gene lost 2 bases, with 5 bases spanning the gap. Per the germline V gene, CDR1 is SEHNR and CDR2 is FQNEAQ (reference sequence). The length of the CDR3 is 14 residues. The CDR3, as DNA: TGTGCCAGCAGCTTAGATTCTAACACCGGGGAGCTGTTTTTT. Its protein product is CASSLDSNTGELFF.

The CDR3 DNA follows: TGTGCCAGCACCAATATCGGACAGGGGAGTGGAGAGACCCAGTACTTC. This codes for CASTNIGQGSGETQYF. J is TRBJ2-5 and V is TRBV19, with 9 bases identical to TRBD1. Germline V lookup: CDR1 LNHDA, CDR2 SQIVND (reference sequence). This CDR3 is built from 16 residues. V gave up 9 bases and J gave up 4 bases; unmatched junction bases: 15.

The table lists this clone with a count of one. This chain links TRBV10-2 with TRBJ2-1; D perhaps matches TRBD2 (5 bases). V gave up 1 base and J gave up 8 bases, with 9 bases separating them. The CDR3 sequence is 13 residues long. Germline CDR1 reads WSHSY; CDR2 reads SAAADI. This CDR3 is CASSEYLADEQFF. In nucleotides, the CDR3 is TGCGCCAGCAGTGAGTACCTAGCAGATGAGCAGTTCTTC.

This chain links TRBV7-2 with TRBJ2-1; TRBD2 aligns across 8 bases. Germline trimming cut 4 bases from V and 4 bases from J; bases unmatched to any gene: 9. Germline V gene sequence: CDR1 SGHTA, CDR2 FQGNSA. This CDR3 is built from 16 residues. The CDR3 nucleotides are TGTGCCAGCAGCTCCCGCGGTAGCGGGGCTTACAATGAGCAGTTCTTC. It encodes CASSSRGSGAYNEQFF.

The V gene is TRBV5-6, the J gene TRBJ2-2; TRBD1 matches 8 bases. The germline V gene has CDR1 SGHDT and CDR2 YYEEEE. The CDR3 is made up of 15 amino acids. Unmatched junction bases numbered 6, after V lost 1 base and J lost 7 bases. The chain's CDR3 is CASSLLQGGDGELFF. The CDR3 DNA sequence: TGTGCCAGCAGCTTGTTACAGGGGGGCGACGGGGAGCTGTTTTTT. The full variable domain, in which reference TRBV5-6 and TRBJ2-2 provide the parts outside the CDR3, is DAGVTQSPTHLIKTRGQQVTLRCSPKSGHDTVSWYQQALGQGPQFIFQYYEEEERQRGNFPDRFSGHQFPNYSSELNVNALLLGDSALYLCASSLLQGGDGELFFGEGSRLTVL.

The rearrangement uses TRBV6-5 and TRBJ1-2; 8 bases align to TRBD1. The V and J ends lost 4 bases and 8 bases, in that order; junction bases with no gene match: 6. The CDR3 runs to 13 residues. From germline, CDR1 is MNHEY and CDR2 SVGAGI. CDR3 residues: CASSSDRGWGYTF. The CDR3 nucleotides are TGTGCCAGCAGTTCCGACAGGGGATGGGGCTACACCTTC.

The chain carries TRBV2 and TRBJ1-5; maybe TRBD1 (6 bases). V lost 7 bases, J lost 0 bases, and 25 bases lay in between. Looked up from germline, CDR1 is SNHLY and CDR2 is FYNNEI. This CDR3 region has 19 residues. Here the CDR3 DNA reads TGTGCCAGCAAGCCGTCGGGGGGGGCAGGAAGCTTTAGCAATCAGCCCCAGCATTTT. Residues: CASKPSGGAGSFSNQPQHF.

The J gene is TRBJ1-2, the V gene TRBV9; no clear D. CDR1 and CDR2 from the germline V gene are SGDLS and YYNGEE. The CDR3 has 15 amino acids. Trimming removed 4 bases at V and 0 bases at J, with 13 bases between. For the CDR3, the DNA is TGTGCCAGCAGCTTACCGGACGGAGCTAACTATGGCTACACCTTC. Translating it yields CASSLPDGANYGYTF. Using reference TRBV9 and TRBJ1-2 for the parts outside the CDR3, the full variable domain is DSGVTQTPKHLITATGQRVTLRCSPRSGDLSVYWYQQSLDQGLQFLIQYYNGEERAKGNILERFSAQQFPDLHSELNLSSLELGDSALYFCASSLPDGANYGYTFGSGTRLTVV.